The 14 T cell receptor beta chains below were found in one sample sequenced in a study of cytomegalovirus exposure and HLA in healthy donors. A multiplex PCR was run with 60 Vbeta primers and 13 Jbeta primers. Only in-frame clones appear in the TCRdb table, and some are missing; sequencing was by immunoSEQ multiplex PCR. The sample holds 200,000 to 250,000 clones, around 88% seen once. The sequencing sample was made of PBMCs. The receptors were sampled from a woman between 18 and 29 years old in good health and CMV-seronegative.

The rearrangement uses TRBV11-2 and TRBJ2-1; possibly TRBD2 for D (5 bases). CDR1 and CDR2 (germline): SGHAT, FQNNGV. The CDR3 sequence is 17 residues long. V shed 3 bases and J shed 8 bases, with 23 bases lying between them. The CDR3 DNA follows: TGTGCCAGCAGCTTCCGAAAGCGGTCAGGTAGTTGGCATGAGCAGTTCTTC. Amino acid sequence: CASSFRKRSGSWHEQFF. The variable domain in full, with the rest retrieved from reference TRBV11-2 and TRBJ2-1, is EAGVAQSPRYKIIEKRQSVAFWCNPISGHATLYWYQQILGQGPKLLIQFQNNGVVDDSQLPKDRFSAERLKGVDSTLKIQPAKLEDSAVYLCASSFRKRSGSWHEQFFGPGTRLTVL.

The V and J genes are TRBV19 and TRBJ1-5, with 10 bases lining up with TRBD1. The trim removed 5 bases at V and 1 base at J, leaving 11 bases unmatched. The CDR3 spans 18 residues. Per the germline V gene, CDR1 is LNHDA and CDR2 is SQIVND (reference sequence). The CDR3: CASSVGRTGGRSNQPQHF. In DNA form, the CDR3 reads TGTGCCAGTAGTGTGGGTAGGACAGGGGGTCGAAGCAATCAGCCCCAGCATTTT.

The chain has TRBV6-5 and TRBJ1-1; unclear D gene. V was clipped by 0 bases and J by 3 bases, with 14 bases between them. The CDR3 has 16 residues. CDR1 and CDR2 (germline): MNHEY, SVGAGI. The CDR3 sequence: CASSYSTGKWDTEAFF. CDR3 in DNA: TGTGCCAGCAGTTACTCGACGGGGAAATGGGACACTGAAGCTTTCTTT.

V and J are TRBV14 and TRBJ2-4, with 8 bases aligning to TRBD1. The CDR3 is 15 amino acids. J was trimmed by 7 bases and V by 4 bases; bases with no gene match: 9. Per the germline V gene, CDR1 is SGHDN and CDR2 is FVKESK. DNA of the CDR3: TGTGCCAGCAGCCCCAGACAGGGGACGGTGAACATTCAGTACTTC. This translates into CASSPRQGTVNIQYF.

This chain connects TRBV2 to TRBJ1-3; D possibly corresponds to TRBD1 (5 bases). V dropped 6 bases and J dropped 4 bases, with 13 bases sitting between them. Germline V lookup: CDR1 SNHLY, CDR2 FYNNEI. The CDR3 covers 14 residues. CDR3 protein: CASSPQGLGNTIYF. CDR3 in DNA: TGTGCCAGCAGCCCCCAGGGTCTCGGAAACACCATATATTTT.

The chain recombines TRBV15 with TRBJ1-5; D call uncertain. CDR1 LNHNV and CDR2 YYDKDF come from the germline V gene (reference sequence). V lost 0 bases to trimming and J lost 6 bases, with 15 bases between them. The CDR3 consists of 16 residues. CDR3 amino acids: CATSREPTSGGQPQHF. In nucleotides, the CDR3 is TGTGCCACCAGCAGAGAACCCACCTCCGGAGGTCAGCCCCAGCATTTT.

J is TRBJ1-5 and V is TRBV27; 7 bases are a match to TRBD1. The CDR3 is made up of 16 amino acids. V gave up 5 bases and J gave up 4 bases; unmatched junction bases: 11. Germline CDR1 and CDR2: MNHEY and SMNVEV (reference sequence). The CDR3: CASSPQGNLGNQPQHF. The CDR3 coding sequence is TGTGCCAGCAGTCCACAGGGGAATCTGGGGAATCAGCCCCAGCATTTT.

On this clone: At one of its ends the junction is not consistent with the germline gene, which may arise from a read error. The J gene is TRBJ2-1, the V gene TRBV19; D remains unclear. This CDR3 spans 12 amino acids. CDR1 and CDR2 from the germline V gene are LNHDA and SQIVND (reference sequence). CDR3 sequence reads: CASSISHNEQFF. The CDR3, as DNA: TGTGCCAGTAGTATCTCCCACAATGAGCAGTTCTTC.

J is TRBJ2-5 and V is TRBV9; D possibly corresponds to TRBD2 (6 bases). Germline CDR1 reads SGDLS; CDR2 reads YYNGEE. This CDR3 spans 15 amino acids. Trimming pared 0 bases from V and 5 bases from J, leaving 14 bases between. The CDR3 is CASSVATLGGETQYF. The CDR3 region has the DNA TGTGCCAGCAGCGTAGCGACCCTGGGGGGTGAGACCCAGTACTTC.

This clone was observed a handful of times. The CDR3 sequence is CASRESGGLGYNEQFF. CDR3 nucleotide sequence: TGTGCCAGCAGGGAGAGCGGGGGCTTAGGTTATAATGAGCAGTTCTTC. V is TRBV2 and J is TRBJ2-1; 8 nucleotides align to TRBD2. The CDR3 has 16 amino acids. Germline V CDR1 and CDR2: SNHLY, FYNNEI. V lost 6 bases, J lost 7 bases, and 14 bases stayed unmatched.

The CDR3 spells CASSDSAGRVKNIQYF. CDR3 coding DNA: TGCGCCAGCAGTGATTCGGCAGGGCGCGTCAAAAACATTCAGTACTTC. The V gene is TRBV10-2, the J gene TRBJ2-4; D is perhaps TRBD1 (5 bases). In germline, CDR1 is WSHSY, CDR2 SAAADI. The CDR3 loop spans 16 amino acids. The V gene lost 3 bases and the J gene lost 3 bases, with 15 bases spanning the gap.

This chain joins TRBV4-1 and TRBJ2-7; 7 bases are a match to TRBD2. Germline V lookup: CDR1 MGHRA, CDR2 YSYEKL. The CDR3 sequence is 13 residues long. V trimming: 8 bases; J trimming: 4 bases; junction bases outside the gene matches: 8. The CDR3 nucleotides are TGCGCCAGCGTGGCGGGAGAGGTATACGAGCAGTACTTC. Translated: CASVAGEVYEQYF.

This clone was observed a handful of times. This chain joins TRBV11-2 and TRBJ2-1, with 15 bases that match TRBD2. Germline loops: CDR1 SGHAT, CDR2 FQNNGV. The CDR3 extends over 18 amino acids. After removal of 1 base from V and 4 bases from J, the junction contained 5 bases not matched to a gene. The CDR3 nucleotides read TGTGCCAGCAGCTTAGTTGGACTAGCGGGGGGGCAATACAATGAGCAGTTCTTC. Encoded protein: CASSLVGLAGGQYNEQFF.

This sequence joins TRBV11-2 and TRBJ1-2; D may be TRBD1 (6 bases). There are 16 residues in the CDR3. CDR1 is SGHAT and CDR2 is FQNNGV in the germline V gene. V was pared by 6 bases and J by 4 bases, with 21 bases between. The CDR3 loop is CASRLQGGGTFYGYTF. The CDR3 coding sequence is TGTGCCAGCAGATTACAGGGCGGGGGAACTTTCTATGGCTACACCTTC.